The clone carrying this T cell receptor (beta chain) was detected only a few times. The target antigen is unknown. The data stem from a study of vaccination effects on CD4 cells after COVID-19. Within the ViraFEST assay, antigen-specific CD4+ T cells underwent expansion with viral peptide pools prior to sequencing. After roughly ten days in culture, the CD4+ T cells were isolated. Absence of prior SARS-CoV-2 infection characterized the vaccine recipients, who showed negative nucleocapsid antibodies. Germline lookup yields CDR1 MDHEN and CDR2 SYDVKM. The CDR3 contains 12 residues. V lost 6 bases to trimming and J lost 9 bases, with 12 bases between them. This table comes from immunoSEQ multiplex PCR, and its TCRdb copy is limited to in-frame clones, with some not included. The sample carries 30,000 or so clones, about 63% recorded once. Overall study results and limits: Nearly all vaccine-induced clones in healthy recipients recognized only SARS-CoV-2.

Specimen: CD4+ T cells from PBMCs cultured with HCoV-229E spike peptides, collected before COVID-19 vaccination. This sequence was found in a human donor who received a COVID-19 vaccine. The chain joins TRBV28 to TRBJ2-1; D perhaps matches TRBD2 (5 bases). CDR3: CASRQLVGEQFF. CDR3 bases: TGTGCCAGCAGGCAACTAGTGGGTGAGCAGTTCTTC. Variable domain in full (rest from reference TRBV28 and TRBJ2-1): DVKVTQSSRYLVKRTGEKVFLECVQDMDHENMFWYRQDPGLGLRLIYFSYDVKMKEKGDIPEGYSVSREKKERFSLILESASTNQTSMYLCASRQLVGEQFFGPGTRLTVL.